The source of this T cell receptor (beta chain) is a study of T cell repertoires in cytomegalovirus infection. About the study: Indications of both CMV infection and matching HLA type were provided by public TCR beta signatures. Whole-study findings and limits: HLA-C-restricted, CMV-specific TCR beta clonotypes were dominant ex vivo. Based on cumulative public TCR beta family frequency, carriers of CMV plus the relevant HLA were identified.

The length of the CDR3 is 13 residues. Germline V gene data show CDR1 as SGHTA and CDR2 as FQGNSA. V gave up 2 bases and J gave up 5 bases; unmatched junction bases: 0. This clonotype appeared many times. The antigen is not known. TCRdb processed the reads anew with MiXCR; each CDR3 protein has one entry. The profile covers around 570,000 distinct CDR3 sequences, with about 40% appearing a single time and over 45% taken by the ten largest. The sample was cultured PBMCs, taken from culture after CMV antigen stimulation. This receptor was obtained from a human donor in good health (CMV status not recorded). Some clones in this sample may be carry-over from other donors' samples. The chain joins TRBV7-2 to TRBJ2-5, with TRBD2 matching 9 bases. CDR3 coding DNA: TGTGCCAGCAGCTTAAGCGGGAGGGAGACCCAGTACTTC. It encodes CASSLSGRETQYF.